The sequence of this TCR beta chain was determined in a study of cytomegalovirus exposure and HLA in healthy donors. Study-level results: Compared with the roughly 700-donor mean, an Asian-associated ancestry cluster reportedly had fewer N-insertions, according to a later analysis. According to the study, roughly 160 TCR beta chains were cytomegalovirus-associated. Researchers reportedly found TCR beta sequences accurately predicted most subjects' HLA-A and HLA-B alleles.

PCR was performed using 60 Vbeta and 13 Jbeta primers. TCRdb's copy holds only in-frame clones and misses some; the assay was immunoSEQ multiplex PCR. The data contain around 130,000 clones, around 70% of them singletons. Turning to this clone: Its target is not known.

The V gene end was trimmed by 3 bases and the J gene end by 4 bases; junction bases not matched to a gene: 7. The CDR3 sequence is 15 residues long. Germline V gene lookup returns CDR1 KGHSH and CDR2 LQKENI. The study sampled nominally healthy donors, though unrecorded immune exposures were likely. The sequence was obtained from a woman between 40 and 55 years old in good health and CMV-seropositive. The chain couples TRBV18 to TRBJ2-7; 9 bases match TRBD1. Sequences were obtained from PBMCs. The CDR3 loop is CASSPAGQGQYEQYF. In DNA, the CDR3 is TGTGCCAGCTCACCCGCGGGACAGGGTCAGTACGAGCAGTACTTC.